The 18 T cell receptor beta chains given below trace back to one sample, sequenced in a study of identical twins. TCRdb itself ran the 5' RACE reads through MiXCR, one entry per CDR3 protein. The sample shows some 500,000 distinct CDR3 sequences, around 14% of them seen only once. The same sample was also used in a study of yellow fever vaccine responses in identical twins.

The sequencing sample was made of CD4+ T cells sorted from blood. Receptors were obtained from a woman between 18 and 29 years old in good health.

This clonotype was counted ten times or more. The CDR3 bases are TGTGCCAGCAGCCAGGGGGCGGGAGGCTACAATGAGCAGTTCTTC. It specifies CASSQGAGGYNEQFF. V is TRBV7-9 and J is TRBJ2-1; the D gene could be TRBD1 or TRBD2 (8 bases each). Germline assignment: CDR1 SEHNR and CDR2 FQNEAQ (reference sequence). The CDR3 covers 15 residues. V lost 5 bases to trimming and J lost 3 bases, with 14 bases between them. The full variable domain, in which reference TRBV7-9 and TRBJ2-1 provide the parts outside the CDR3, is DTGVSQNPRHKITKRGQNVTFRCDPISEHNRLYWYRQTLGQGPEFLTYFQNEAQLEKSRLLSDRFSAERPKGSFSTLEIQRTEQGDSAMYLCASSQGAGGYNEQFFGPGTRLTVL.

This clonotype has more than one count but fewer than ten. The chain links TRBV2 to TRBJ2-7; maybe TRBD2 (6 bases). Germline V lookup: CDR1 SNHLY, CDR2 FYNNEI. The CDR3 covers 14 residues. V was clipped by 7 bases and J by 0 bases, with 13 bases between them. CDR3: CASKGGTNSYEQYF. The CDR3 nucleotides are TGTGCCAGCAAGGGCGGGACCAACTCCTACGAGCAGTACTTC. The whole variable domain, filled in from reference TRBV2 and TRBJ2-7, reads EPEVTQTPSHQVTQMGQEVILRCVPISNHLYFYWYRQILGQKVEFLVSFYNNEISEKSEIFDDQFSVERPDGSNFTLKIRSTKLEDSAMYFCASKGGTNSYEQYFGPGTRLTVT.

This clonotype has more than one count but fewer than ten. CDR3 DNA sequence: TGTGCCAGCAGCAAAGAACGGACGGAAGAGACCCAGTACTTC. Protein sequence: CASSKERTEETQYF. The chain links TRBV21-1 to TRBJ2-5. TRBV21-1 is flagged as a pseudogene. This CDR3 spans 14 amino acids.

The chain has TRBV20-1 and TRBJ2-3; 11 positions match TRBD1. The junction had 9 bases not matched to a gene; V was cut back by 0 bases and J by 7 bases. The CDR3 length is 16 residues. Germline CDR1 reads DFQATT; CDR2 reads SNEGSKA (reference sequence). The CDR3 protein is CSARDGLGQGANTQYF. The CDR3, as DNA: TGCAGTGCTAGAGATGGGTTAGGACAGGGGGCGAATACGCAGTATTTT.

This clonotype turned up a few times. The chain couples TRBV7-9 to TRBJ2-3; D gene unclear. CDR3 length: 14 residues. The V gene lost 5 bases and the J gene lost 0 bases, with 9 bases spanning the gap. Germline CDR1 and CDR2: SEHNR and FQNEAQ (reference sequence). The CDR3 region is CASSPWASTDTQYF. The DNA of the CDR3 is TGTGCCAGCAGCCCATGGGCTAGCACAGATACGCAGTATTTT. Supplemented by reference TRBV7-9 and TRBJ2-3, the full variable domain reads DTGVSQNPRHKITKRGQNVTFRCDPISEHNRLYWYRQTLGQGPEFLTYFQNEAQLEKSRLLSDRFSAERPKGSFSTLEIQRTEQGDSAMYLCASSPWASTDTQYFGPGTRLTVL.

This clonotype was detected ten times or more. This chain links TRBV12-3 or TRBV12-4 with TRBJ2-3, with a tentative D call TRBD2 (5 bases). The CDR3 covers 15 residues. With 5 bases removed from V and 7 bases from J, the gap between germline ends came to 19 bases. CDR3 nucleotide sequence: TGTGCCAGCAGTACGAGTCAGCTCCAGACTAATACGCAGTATTTT. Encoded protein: CASSTSQLQTNTQYF.

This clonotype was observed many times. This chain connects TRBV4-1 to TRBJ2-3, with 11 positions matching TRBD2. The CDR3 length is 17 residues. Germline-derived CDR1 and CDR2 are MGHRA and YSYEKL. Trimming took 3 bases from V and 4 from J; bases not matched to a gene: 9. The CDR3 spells CASSQVLAGVRPDTQYF. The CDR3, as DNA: TGCGCCAGCAGCCAGGTACTAGCGGGAGTACGACCAGATACGCAGTATTTT.

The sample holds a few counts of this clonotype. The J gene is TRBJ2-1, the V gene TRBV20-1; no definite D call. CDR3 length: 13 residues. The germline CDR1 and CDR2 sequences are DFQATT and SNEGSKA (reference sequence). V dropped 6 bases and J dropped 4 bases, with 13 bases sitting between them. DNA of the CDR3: TGCAGTGCCAAACTCGAGTTGTACAATGAGCAGTTCTTC. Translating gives CSAKLELYNEQFF.

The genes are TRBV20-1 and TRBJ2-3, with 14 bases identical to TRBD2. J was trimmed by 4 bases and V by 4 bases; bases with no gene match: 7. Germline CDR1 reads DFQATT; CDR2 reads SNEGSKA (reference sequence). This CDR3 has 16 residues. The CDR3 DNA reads TGCAGTGCTACCACGGGGACTAGCGGGAGTGCAGATACGCAGTATTTT. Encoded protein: CSATTGTSGSADTQYF.

In DNA, the CDR3 is TGCAGCGTCGGACTAGGCTACGAGCAGTACTTC. Its protein is CSVGLGYEQYF. The chain uses TRBV29-1 and TRBJ2-7; 7 nucleotides match TRBD2. V gave up 6 bases and J gave up 3 bases; unmatched junction bases: 2. This CDR3 has 11 residues. Germline CDR1 reads SQVTM; CDR2 reads ANQGSEA.

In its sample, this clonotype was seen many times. The CDR3 region is CASSQGTGMMTEAFF. The CDR3 coding sequence is TGTGCCAGCAGCCAAGGGACAGGGATGATGACTGAAGCTTTCTTT. The chain employs TRBV3-1 and TRBJ1-1; 8 positions match TRBD1. The germline gives CDR1 LGHDT, CDR2 YNNKEL (reference sequence). This CDR3 region has 15 residues. V lost 1 base and J lost 5; bases outside the gene matches: 6.

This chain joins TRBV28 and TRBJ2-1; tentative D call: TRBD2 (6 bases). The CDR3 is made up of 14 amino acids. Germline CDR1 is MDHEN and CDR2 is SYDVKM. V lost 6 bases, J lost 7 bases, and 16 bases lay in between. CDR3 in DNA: TGTGCCAGCAGGGGGACTCTTCGAAGAAATGAGCAGTTCTTC. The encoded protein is CASRGTLRRNEQFF. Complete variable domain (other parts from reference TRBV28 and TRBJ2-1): DVKVTQSSRYLVKRTGEKVFLECVQDMDHENMFWYRQDPGLGLRLIYFSYDVKMKEKGDIPEGYSVSREKKERFSLILESASTNQTSMYLCASRGTLRRNEQFFGPGTRLTVL.

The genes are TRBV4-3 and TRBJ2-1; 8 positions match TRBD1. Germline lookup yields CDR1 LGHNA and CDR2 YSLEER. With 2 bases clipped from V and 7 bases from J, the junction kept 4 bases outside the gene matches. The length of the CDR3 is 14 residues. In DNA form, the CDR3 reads TGCGCCAGCAGCCAACAGGGGGCAGGGAATGAGCAGTTCTTC. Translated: CASSQQGAGNEQFF.

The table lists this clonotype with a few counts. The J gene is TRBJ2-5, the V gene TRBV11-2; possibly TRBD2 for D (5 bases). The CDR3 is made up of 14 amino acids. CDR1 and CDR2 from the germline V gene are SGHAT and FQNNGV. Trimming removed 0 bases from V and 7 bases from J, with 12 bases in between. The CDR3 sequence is CASSLDRRRGTQYF. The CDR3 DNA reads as TGTGCCAGCAGCTTAGATCGGCGACGGGGGACCCAGTACTTC.

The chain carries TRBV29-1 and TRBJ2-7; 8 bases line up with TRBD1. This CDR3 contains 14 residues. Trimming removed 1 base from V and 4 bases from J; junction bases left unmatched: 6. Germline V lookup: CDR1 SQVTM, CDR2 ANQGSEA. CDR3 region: CSVEGGRGQYEQYF. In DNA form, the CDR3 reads TGCAGCGTTGAAGGCGGCAGGGGGCAATACGAGCAGTACTTC.

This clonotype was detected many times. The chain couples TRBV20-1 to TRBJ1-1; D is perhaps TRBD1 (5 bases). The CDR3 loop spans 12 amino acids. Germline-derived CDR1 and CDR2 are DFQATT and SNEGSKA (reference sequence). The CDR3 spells CRADRQNTEAFF. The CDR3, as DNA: TGCAGGGCCGACAGACAGAACACTGAAGCTTTCTTT.

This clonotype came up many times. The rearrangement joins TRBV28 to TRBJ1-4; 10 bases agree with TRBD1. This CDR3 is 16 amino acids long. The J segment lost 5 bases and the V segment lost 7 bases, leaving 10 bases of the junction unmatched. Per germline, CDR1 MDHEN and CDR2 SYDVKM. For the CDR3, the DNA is TGTGCCAGCAAGGACCCAGGGACAGGGGTGAATGAAAAACTGTTTTTT. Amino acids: CASKDPGTGVNEKLFF.

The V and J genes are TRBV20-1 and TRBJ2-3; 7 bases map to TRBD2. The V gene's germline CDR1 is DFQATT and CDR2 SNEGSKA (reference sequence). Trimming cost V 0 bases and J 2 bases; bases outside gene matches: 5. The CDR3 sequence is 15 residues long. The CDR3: CSARDWGLHTDTQYF. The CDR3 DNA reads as TGCAGTGCTAGAGATTGGGGACTACACACAGATACGCAGTATTTT.